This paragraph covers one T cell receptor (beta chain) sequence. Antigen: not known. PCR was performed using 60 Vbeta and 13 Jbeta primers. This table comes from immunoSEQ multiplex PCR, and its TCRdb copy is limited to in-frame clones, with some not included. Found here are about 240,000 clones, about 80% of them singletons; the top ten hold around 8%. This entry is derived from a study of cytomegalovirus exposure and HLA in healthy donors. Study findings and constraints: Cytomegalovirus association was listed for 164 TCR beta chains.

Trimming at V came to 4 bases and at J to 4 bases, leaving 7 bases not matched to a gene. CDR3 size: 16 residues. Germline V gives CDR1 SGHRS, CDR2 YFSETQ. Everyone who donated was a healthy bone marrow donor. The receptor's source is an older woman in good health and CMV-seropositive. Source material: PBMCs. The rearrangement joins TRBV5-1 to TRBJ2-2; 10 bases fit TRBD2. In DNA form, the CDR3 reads TGCGCCAGCAGCCCTCTAGCGGGAGACCCCACCGGGGAGCTGTTTTTT. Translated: CASSPLAGDPTGELFF.